This TCR beta chain was identified in a study of sequential checkpoint blockade in melanoma. Treatment in this sample: randomized to nivolumab then ipilimumab (arm A) or the reverse (arm B). DNA-damaging chemotherapy had not been given to any patient beforehand. Live CD3+CD8+ CD19− CD56− cells were sorted from PBMCs. The method was immunoSEQ multiplex PCR; TCRdb's version includes in-frame clones alone and lacks a portion of them. Of under 20,000 clones listed, around 66% are singletons. The CDR3 is 13 amino acids. CDR1 GTSNPN and CDR2 SVGIG come from the germline V gene (reference sequence). Trimming left V 6 bases short and J 3 bases short, with 15 bases between.

The sample in question was CD8+ T cells sorted from blood (inferred from file names), obtained from a patient given nivolumab and ipilimumab in sequence. The rearrangement uses TRBV30 and TRBJ2-7; D may be TRBD1 (5 bases). The receptor comes from a human donor with melanoma. CDR3: CACPGRVRYEQYF. CDR3 coding DNA: TGTGCCTGCCCCGGCAGGGTCCGCTACGAGCAGTACTTC. Complete variable domain (other parts from reference TRBV30 and TRBJ2-7): SQTIHQWPATLVQPVGSPLSLECTVEGTSNPNLYWYRQAAGRGLQLLFYSVGIGQISSEVPQNLSASRPQDRQFILSSKKLLLSDSGFYLCACPGRVRYEQYFGPGTRLTVT.